One and the same sample provided the 24 T cell receptor beta chains below, sequenced in a study of identifying expanded T cells in peripheral blood. The table came from immunoSEQ multiplex PCR; TCRdb's copy has only in-frame clones and leaves some out. The data hold about 100,000 clones, with about nine tenths observed a single time. The sequencing sample was made of blood. Receptor source: a person aged 18-70 years in good health.

The J gene is TRBJ2-7, the V gene TRBV19; 9 bases line up with TRBD2. There are 16 residues in the CDR3. J gave up 0 bases and V 4 bases, and 7 bases lay outside the gene matches. Per germline, CDR1 LNHDA and CDR2 SQIVND (reference sequence). The CDR3 sequence is CASSTGAGGSSYEQYF. The CDR3 DNA reads TGTGCCAGTAGTACGGGGGCGGGAGGGTCCTCCTACGAGCAGTACTTC.

About this clone itself: At the DNA level, this CDR3 is encoded by other sequences in the same sample as well. This chain connects TRBV5-1 to TRBJ2-2; D is ambiguous. Germline-derived CDR1 and CDR2 are SGHRS and YFSETQ. The CDR3 is 13 residues long. Trimming cost V 1 base and J 3 bases, with 4 bases left between them. Here the CDR3 reads CASSLLDTGELFF. The CDR3 coding sequence is TGCGCCAGCAGCTTGCTGGACACCGGGGAGCTGTTTTTT.

J is TRBJ2-3 and V is TRBV13, with 7 bases fitting TRBD2. CDR3 length: 15 residues. In germline, CDR1 is PRHDT, CDR2 FYEKMQ (reference sequence). Losses at the gene ends were 2 bases for V and 1 base for J; bases not matched to a gene: 3. The CDR3 spells CASSLIREGTDTQYF. The CDR3 DNA is TGTGCCAGCAGCTTAATCCGGGAGGGCACAGATACGCAGTATTTT.

The CDR3 here is CASSSLAGRQETQYF. As DNA, the CDR3 is TGTGCCAGCAGCTCGCTAGCGGGGAGACAAGAGACCCAGTACTTC. V usage is TRBV11-2 and J usage is TRBJ2-5; 9 nucleotides match TRBD2. The CDR3 sequence is 15 residues long. Germline-derived CDR1 and CDR2 are SGHAT and FQNNGV. The V gene end was trimmed by 4 bases and the J gene end by 2 bases; junction bases not matched to a gene: 5.

The V gene is TRBV29-1, the J gene TRBJ1-2; D not resolved. Germline-derived CDR1 and CDR2 are SQVTM and ANQGSEA. This CDR3 spans 11 amino acids. V was pared by 3 bases and J by 8 bases, with 10 bases between. The CDR3 sequence: CSVEISRGYTF. CDR3 coding DNA: TGCAGCGTTGAGATCAGCCGCGGCTACACCTTC.

The chain combines TRBV9 with TRBJ1-3; no clear D. Germline V gives CDR1 SGDLS, CDR2 YYNGEE. The V and J ends lost 3 bases and 4 bases respectively, with 8 bases between them. The CDR3 has 13 amino acids. CDR3 coding DNA: TGTGCCAGCAGCGGCGTCGGGGGAAACACCATATATTTT. This gives the protein CASSGVGGNTIYF.

The J gene is TRBJ1-4, the V gene TRBV5-1, with D unclear. There are 14 residues in the CDR3. V gave up 8 bases and J gave up 0 bases, with 11 bases separating them. Germline V gives CDR1 SGHRS, CDR2 YFSETQ. For the CDR3, the DNA is TGCGCCAGTAGAAAGGAGGCAACTAATGAAAAACTGTTTTTT. This gives the protein CASRKEATNEKLFF.

V is TRBV2 and J is TRBJ1-1; maybe TRBD1 (6 bases). The CDR3 spans 13 residues. Trimming removed 6 bases from V and 1 base from J, with 9 bases in between. Germline V gives CDR1 SNHLY, CDR2 FYNNEI. For the CDR3, the DNA is TGTGCCAGCAGCCTGGACAGGAACACTGAAGCTTTCTTT. Its protein is CASSLDRNTEAFF.

This chain uses TRBV2 with TRBJ2-5; D gene unclear. Trimming left V 6 bases short and J 5 bases short, with 22 bases between. The CDR3 is 16 residues long. CDR1 SNHLY and CDR2 FYNNEI come from the germline V gene. CDR3 DNA sequence: TGTGCCAGCAGCTTAGGAGAAATAGGAGTCTCGGAGACCCAGTACTTC. It encodes CASSLGEIGVSETQYF. Full variable domain (outside the CDR3, taken from reference TRBV2 and TRBJ2-5): EPEVTQTPSHQVTQMGQEVILRCVPISNHLYFYWYRQILGQKVEFLVSFYNNEISEKSEIFDDQFSVERPDGSNFTLKIRSTKLEDSAMYFCASSLGEIGVSETQYFGPGTRLLVL.

For the CDR3, the DNA is TGTGCCAGCAGTACGACAGGGGATCGGTATGAAAAACTGTTTTTT. It translates to CASSTTGDRYEKLFF. V usage is TRBV27 and J usage is TRBJ1-4, with 8 bases aligning to TRBD1. Trimming cost V 5 bases and J 6 bases; bases outside gene matches: 8. Germline loops: CDR1 MNHEY, CDR2 SMNVEV (reference sequence). This CDR3 is built from 15 residues.

In this sample, this clone turned up a few times. The chain carries TRBV6-1 and TRBJ2-7; D is perhaps TRBD1 (6 bases). The CDR3 has 13 residues. V was trimmed by 6 bases and J by 3 bases, leaving 12 bases between them. CDR1 is MNHNS and CDR2 is SASEGT in the germline V gene. CDR3 loop: CASRDSLVYEQYF. The DNA of the CDR3 is TGTGCCAGCAGGGACAGTTTAGTCTACGAGCAGTACTTC.

The V and J genes are TRBV18 and TRBJ2-2; D gene uncertain. The germline V gene encodes CDR1 KGHSH and CDR2 LQKENI. Trimming cost V 0 bases and J 1 base, with 9 bases left between them. This CDR3 has 16 amino acids. In nucleotides, the CDR3 is TGTGCCAGCTCACCACCGGGAATGGGGAACACCGGGGAGCTGTTTTTT. Translating gives CASSPPGMGNTGELFF.

CDR3 residues: CASSDTWTDTQYF. As DNA, the CDR3 is TGTGCCAGCAGTGACACTTGGACAGATACGCAGTATTTT. V usage is TRBV6-1 and J usage is TRBJ2-3; no clear D gene. The germline V and J ends were trimmed by 3 bases and 3 bases, with 7 bases remaining between them. CDR1 and CDR2 from the germline V gene are MNHNS and SASEGT. CDR3 length equals 13 residues.

The genes are TRBV10-2 and TRBJ2-2, with unresolved D. The V end was cut by 11 bases, the J end by 4 bases, with 17 bases between. This CDR3 comprises 14 residues. In germline, CDR1 is WSHSY, CDR2 SAAADI. CDR3 sequence: CASTVRGGTGELFF. As DNA, the CDR3 is TGCGCCTCCACTGTGCGCGGTGGCACCGGGGAGCTGTTTTTT.

There are a few counts of this clone. This chain connects TRBV5-6 to TRBJ1-2, with D unresolved. Per germline, CDR1 SGHDT and CDR2 YYEEEE. This CDR3 is built from 13 residues. V lost 0 bases to trimming and J lost 2 bases, with 5 bases between them. The chain's CDR3 is CASSLVGNYGYTF. The CDR3 region has the DNA TGTGCCAGCAGCTTGGTAGGAAACTATGGCTACACCTTC.

The chain joins TRBV6-1 to TRBJ2-3; a weak D match, TRBD2 (7 bases). V lost 6 bases to trimming and J lost 3 bases, with 13 bases between them. This CDR3 contains 14 residues. The V gene's germline CDR1 is MNHNS and CDR2 SASEGT. The CDR3 reads CASSGTLATDTQYF. DNA for the CDR3: TGTGCCAGCAGCGGGACACTAGCGACAGATACGCAGTATTTT.

This chain connects TRBV5-1 to TRBJ1-3; D is perhaps TRBD1 (5 bases). Germline V lookup: CDR1 SGHRS, CDR2 YFSETQ. The CDR3 runs 13 residues. V was pared by 4 bases and J by 3 bases, with 8 bases between. Here the CDR3 reads CASSDQGGNTIYF. The CDR3 coding sequence is TGCGCCAGCAGCGATCAGGGTGGAAACACCATATATTTT.

This clone came up a few times. The chain uses TRBV6-1 and TRBJ2-1; tentatively, D is TRBD1 (6 bases). CDR1 and CDR2 from the germline V gene are MNHNS and SASEGT. This CDR3 comprises 12 residues. V was trimmed by 7 bases and J by 6 bases, leaving 10 bases between them. The CDR3 here is CASNRVGNEQFF. The CDR3 nucleotides read TGTGCCAGCAACAGGGTAGGCAATGAGCAGTTCTTC.

CDR3 in amino acids: CATALNSNQPQHF. Written as DNA, the CDR3 is TGTGCCACCGCACTTAATAGCAATCAGCCCCAGCATTTT. The V call is TRBV2, the J call TRBJ1-5; D uncertain. The CDR3 extends over 13 amino acids. V was cut by 10 bases and J by 0 bases, with 10 bases left in between. CDR1 is SNHLY and CDR2 is FYNNEI in the germline V gene. Combining the CDR3 with reference TRBV2 and TRBJ1-5 gives the whole variable domain EPEVTQTPSHQVTQMGQEVILRCVPISNHLYFYWYRQILGQKVEFLVSFYNNEISEKSEIFDDQFSVERPDGSNFTLKIRSTKLEDSAMYFCATALNSNQPQHFGDGTRLSIL.

The J gene is TRBJ1-3, the V gene TRBV7-9; D is ambiguous. Trimming shortened V by 6 bases and J by 0 bases, and 6 bases separated the two germline ends. The CDR3 contains 13 residues. The germline V gene encodes CDR1 SEHNR and CDR2 FQNEAQ (reference sequence). The CDR3 bases are TGTGCCAGCAGGTTGAGCTCTGGAAACACCATATATTTT. Translated, it gives CASRLSSGNTIYF.

This chain joins TRBV19 and TRBJ1-1; D remains ambiguous. The CDR3 spans 12 residues. The V gene lost 9 bases and the J gene lost 9 bases, with 17 bases spanning the gap. Germline V gene lookup returns CDR1 LNHDA and CDR2 SQIVND (reference sequence). CDR3 nucleotides: TGTGCCAGCCGTGACCGGGTCAGCCAAGCTTTCTTT. Translating it yields CASRDRVSQAFF.

The rearrangement links TRBV9 to TRBJ2-1, with 10 bases identical to TRBD1. With V trimmed by 0 bases and J by 8 bases, 5 bases remained unmatched. Looked up from germline, CDR1 is SGDLS and CDR2 is YYNGEE. The CDR3 length is 15 residues. The CDR3 is CASSVEWTGGYEQFF. The DNA of the CDR3 is TGTGCCAGCAGCGTAGAGTGGACAGGGGGTTATGAGCAGTTCTTC.

The chain uses TRBV7-9 and TRBJ1-4; D may be TRBD1 (6 bases). This CDR3 has 14 amino acids. Trimming shortened V by 5 bases and J by 5 bases, and 12 bases separated the two germline ends. Germline CDR1 reads SEHNR; CDR2 reads FQNEAQ (reference sequence). CDR3 sequence reads: CASSLGAGNEKLFF. The CDR3, as DNA: TGTGCCAGCAGCCTGGGGGCTGGGAATGAAAAACTGTTTTTT.

V gene TRBV6-1 combines with J gene TRBJ2-5; the match to TRBD1 covers 7 bases. The germline gives CDR1 MNHNS, CDR2 SASEGT. The CDR3 extends over 15 amino acids. V shed 6 bases, J shed 1 base, and the junction held 8 bases outside the gene matches. The CDR3 DNA is TGTGCCAGCAGCCAAACGGGACAGCCCCAAGAGACCCAGTACTTC. It yields the protein CASSQTGQPQETQYF.